One T cell receptor (beta chain) is described in this entry. Antigen: not known. These data originate in a study of cytomegalovirus exposure and HLA in healthy donors. Study-level results: Common viral pathogens were later found to be apparently linked to several of the most significant clusters. One later analysis reportedly identified an Asian-associated ancestry cluster that showed fewer N-insertions than the approximately 710-donor mean.

This CDR3 spans 20 amino acids. Trimming took 7 bases from V and 6 from J; bases not matched to a gene: 24. Looked up from germline, CDR1 is WNHNN and CDR2 is SYGVQD (reference sequence). Vbeta (60) and Jbeta (13) primers were used in the PCR. Assay used: immunoSEQ multiplex PCR; TCRdb lists only in-frame clones, some missing. The repertoire includes about 180,000 clones, more than 70% of them detected once, and around 1.4% sits in the top ten. The source material was PBMCs. The TCR comes from a girl aged 5-17 years in good health and CMV-seropositive. The J gene is TRBJ1-5, the V gene TRBV10-1; 10 bases align to TRBD1. As DNA, the CDR3 is TGCGCCAGCAATAATCCCCGGGACAGGGGAGCCCACCTTAACGGTCAGCCCCAGCATTTT. Residues: CASNNPRDRGAHLNGQPQHF.